The 6 T cell receptor beta chains given below trace back to one sample, sequenced in a study of blood T cell repertoires in COVID-19. Clones were read by immunoSEQ multiplex PCR, and TCRdb kept only the in-frame ones, dropping some. The sample carries 250,000 to 350,000 clones, around 87% recorded once. The sequenced sample consisted of peripheral blood. The receptors were sampled from a woman in her forties or fifties who had recovered from COVID-19.

The rearrangement uses TRBV10-1 and TRBJ2-1, with 7 bases identical to TRBD2. V shed 0 bases, J shed 7 bases, and the junction held 0 bases outside the gene matches. The CDR3 spans 13 residues. The germline CDR1 and CDR2 sequences are WNHNN and SYGVQD (reference sequence). CDR3 region: CASSESGGNEQFF. The DNA of the CDR3 is TGCGCCAGCAGTGAGTCGGGGGGGAATGAGCAGTTCTTC.

In its sample, this clone was seen once. The chain employs TRBV14 and TRBJ1-4; D may be TRBD1 (5 bases). CDR1 SGHDN and CDR2 FVKESK come from the germline V gene. This CDR3 spans 14 amino acids. The V gene lost 2 bases and the J gene lost 5 bases, with 9 bases spanning the gap. The CDR3 region has the DNA TGTGCCAGCAGCCAAAACCGGGGGAATGAAAAACTGTTTTTT. The encoded protein is CASSQNRGNEKLFF.

The rearrangement links TRBV7-2 to TRBJ2-4; no clear D gene. CDR1 is SGHTA and CDR2 is FQGNSA in the germline V gene. CDR3 size: 18 residues. V was pared by 1 base and J by 0 bases, with 16 bases between. In DNA form, the CDR3 reads TGTGCCAGCAGCTTAGATTACTTCCTGGGCCGAGCCAAAAACATTCAGTACTTC. Protein sequence: CASSLDYFLGRAKNIQYF.

CDR3 sequence: CAWSYQKNTEAFF. In DNA, the CDR3 is TGTGCCTGGAGTTATCAGAAGAACACTGAAGCTTTCTTT. The genes are TRBV30 and TRBJ1-1; D remains unclear. The V and J ends lost 2 bases and 1 base respectively, with 8 bases between them. Germline CDR1 is GTSNPN and CDR2 is SVGIG (reference sequence). The CDR3 loop spans 13 amino acids. The full variable domain, its missing parts supplied by reference TRBV30 and TRBJ1-1, is SQTIHQWPATLVQPVGSPLSLECTVEGTSNPNLYWYRQAAGRGLQLLFYSVGIGQISSEVPQNLSASRPQDRQFILSSKKLLLSDSGFYLCAWSYQKNTEAFFGQGTRLTVV.

Comments on this clone: Just one base apart from a much larger clone, this may be a read error. The CDR3 protein is CASGGQSSYEQYF. CDR3 sequence (DNA): TGTGCCAGCGGCGGACAGAGCTCCTACGAGCAGTACTTC. The chain combines TRBV7-9 with TRBJ2-7; D may be TRBD1 (6 bases). Trimming left V 8 bases short and J 0 bases short, with 11 bases between. Germline CDR1 reads SEHNR; CDR2 reads FQNEAQ (reference sequence). The CDR3 sequence is 13 residues long.

The V gene is TRBV6-5, the J gene TRBJ1-1, with D unresolved. The CDR3 spans 14 residues. V was clipped by 0 bases and J by 5 bases, with 10 bases between them. The germline V gene encodes CDR1 MNHEY and CDR2 SVGAGI. DNA for the CDR3: TGTGCCAGCAGTTACTCCCCCCTCGGTACTGAAGCTTTCTTT. This gives the protein CASSYSPLGTEAFF.